These 32 T cell receptor beta chains were all obtained from the same sample, sequenced in a study of PD-L1 blockade in urothelial cancer (dated by TCRdb to the late 2010s). Libraries were made using the immunoSEQ multiplex PCR assay. The table was pulled from immuneACCESS by TCRdb, which kept in-frame rearrangements only. Such tables lose some clones; where checked, under half of the loss comes from unresolved V genes, and the rest has no known cause. The sample table lists tens of thousands of clones, around nine tenths of them with a count of one. The top ten clones comprise roughly 8.2% of the sample. Specimen: PBMCs, collected around atezolizumab (anti-PD-L1) treatment. Receptors were obtained from a man aged 60-69 years with urothelial cancer.

V is TRBV4-2 and J is TRBJ1-6, with D perhaps matching TRBD1 (6 bases). V lost 2 bases and J lost 7, with 12 bases in between. The germline V gene has CDR1 LGHNA and CDR2 YNFKEQ. The CDR3 covers 15 residues. CDR3 region: CASSQNRAENSPLHF. The CDR3 region has the DNA TGTGCCAGCAGCCAAAACAGGGCAGAAAATTCACCCCTCCACTTT.

The J gene is TRBJ2-3, the V gene TRBV9, with D maybe TRBD2 (5 bases). Germline lookup yields CDR1 SGDLS and CDR2 YYNGEE. The CDR3 is made up of 17 amino acids. V lost 2 bases and J 5 bases, leaving 21 bases between the germline ends. This CDR3 reads CASSVYQGITEGDTQYF. Written as DNA, the CDR3 is TGTGCCAGCAGCGTCTACCAAGGGATAACCGAGGGAGATACGCAGTATTTT.

The chain has TRBV2 and TRBJ2-3; tentatively, D is TRBD2 (5 bases). The germline CDR1 and CDR2 sequences are SNHLY and FYNNEI. The V and J ends lost 4 bases and 0 bases respectively, with 17 bases between them. The CDR3 length is 17 residues. In DNA form, the CDR3 reads TGTGCCAGCAGTGCACGGGATGTTACATCTAGCACAGATACGCAGTATTTT. It is translated as CASSARDVTSSTDTQYF.

This clone came up once. The rearrangement joins TRBV9 to TRBJ2-1, with TRBD2 as a possible D gene (6 bases). This CDR3 comprises 15 residues. Germline loops: CDR1 SGDLS, CDR2 YYNGEE. V lost 2 bases and J 3 bases, leaving 12 bases between the germline ends. CDR3 nucleotides: TGTGCCAGCAGCGTCACCACGACTAGCTACAATGAGCAGTTCTTC. Translated: CASSVTTTSYNEQFF.

V usage is TRBV9 and J usage is TRBJ2-7, with 8 bases matching TRBD1. This CDR3 is built from 15 residues. The V and J ends lost 4 bases and 4 bases, in that order; junction bases with no gene match: 10. CDR1 is SGDLS and CDR2 is YYNGEE in the germline V gene. The CDR3 loop reads CASSPTSDRVYEQYF. The CDR3 nucleotides are TGTGCCAGCAGCCCAACCTCGGACAGGGTTTACGAGCAGTACTTC.

V gene TRBV9 combines with J gene TRBJ1-2; 8 bases align to TRBD1. The CDR3 contains 17 residues. Germline CDR1 SGDLS, CDR2 YYNGEE. V dropped 0 bases and J dropped 5; count of bases not matched to a gene: 12. This CDR3 is CASSVDPTRQGAYGYTF. In DNA, the CDR3 is TGTGCCAGCAGCGTAGACCCTACGCGGCAGGGGGCGTATGGCTACACCTTC.

Only a few counts were recorded for this clone. V gene TRBV5-1 combines with J gene TRBJ2-4; D is perhaps TRBD2 (5 bases). The CDR3 is 22 residues long. Germline CDR1 reads SGHRS; CDR2 reads YFSETQ. V gave up 4 bases and J gave up 0 bases, with 32 bases separating them. CDR3 sequence reads: CASSRGLVGIRRGIIAKNIQYF. For the CDR3, the DNA is TGCGCCAGCAGCCGTGGGCTGGTTGGTATTCGACGGGGAATTATAGCCAAAAACATTCAGTACTTC.

This clone appeared a single time. The chain recombines TRBV6-5 with TRBJ1-1, with 10 bases fitting TRBD1. Germline loops: CDR1 MNHEY, CDR2 SVGAGI. The CDR3 totals 13 residues. Trimming at V came to 6 bases and at J to 7 bases, leaving 5 bases not matched to a gene. The DNA for the CDR3 is TGTGCCAGCAGAGGACAGGGGGAACTTGAAGCTTTCTTT. This codes for CASRGQGELEAFF.

This chain joins TRBV29-1 and TRBJ2-7, with D perhaps TRBD1 (5 bases). Germline V gene data show CDR1 as SQVTM and CDR2 as ANQGSEA. There are 13 residues in the CDR3. V dropped 4 bases and J dropped 2 bases, with 12 bases sitting between them. This CDR3 is CSVGVTEPYEQYF. The CDR3, as DNA: TGCAGCGTTGGGGTGACAGAGCCCTACGAGCAGTACTTC.

V and J are TRBV21-1 and TRBJ2-7; TRBD2 is the table's D call, not checked against the DNA. TRBV21-1 is classified as a pseudogene. The CDR3 is 15 residues long. The CDR3 DNA reads as TGTGCCAGCAGCAAAGACCACGGGGGAGACTACGAGCAGTACTTC. As protein: CASSKDHGGDYEQYF.

CDR3 sequence: CASSLGQTGGRYEQYF. CDR3 nucleotides: TGCGCCAGCAGCCTAGGCCAGACAGGTGGACGCTACGAGCAGTACTTC. The chain links TRBV4-3 to TRBJ2-7; a weak D match, TRBD1 (6 bases). The germline V and J ends were trimmed by 4 bases and 3 bases, with 19 bases remaining between them. The germline CDR1 and CDR2 sequences are LGHNA and YSLEER. This CDR3 is 16 amino acids long.

The CDR3 spells CASSWGTGRVETQYF. In DNA form, the CDR3 reads TGCGCCAGCAGCTGGGGGACAGGGAGGGTTGAGACCCAGTACTTC. This sequence joins TRBV5-1 and TRBJ2-5; 9 bases agree with TRBD1. Germline loops: CDR1 SGHRS, CDR2 YFSETQ. V lost 3 bases to trimming and J lost 5 bases; unmatched junction nucleotides: 8. This CDR3 is built from 15 residues.

The chain carries TRBV5-1 and TRBJ2-7; TRBD1 might be the D (6 bases). The CDR3 covers 14 residues. The germline V gene encodes CDR1 SGHRS and CDR2 YFSETQ. V was trimmed by 4 bases and J by 3 bases, leaving 14 bases between them. CDR3 sequence (DNA): TGCGCCAGCAGCCAGGACACAGGGTACTACGAGCAGTACTTC. Encoded protein: CASSQDTGYYEQYF.

The chain carries TRBV11-1 and TRBJ1-1; maybe TRBD1 (6 bases). Germline assignment: CDR1 SGHAT and CDR2 FQDESV (reference sequence). Trimming left V 6 bases short and J 5 bases short, with 16 bases between. There are 14 residues in the CDR3. The CDR3 nucleotides read TGTGCCAGCAGTAACCAGGGGCGTGGGACTGAAGCTTTCTTT. It specifies CASSNQGRGTEAFF.

This clone was seen only once. The rearrangement links TRBV2 to TRBJ2-5, with unresolved D. The CDR3 has 14 residues. Germline CDR1 is SNHLY and CDR2 is FYNNEI. Trimming cost V 4 bases and J 1 base, with 10 bases left between them. CDR3 DNA sequence: TGTGCCAGCAGTGGTCGGGTATTCCAAGAGACCCAGTACTTC. Amino acids: CASSGRVFQETQYF.

The chain joins TRBV11-2 to TRBJ1-1, with TRBD1 matching over 7 bases. The CDR3 sequence is 15 residues long. The trim removed 0 bases at V and 2 bases at J, leaving 3 bases unmatched. The germline V gene encodes CDR1 SGHAT and CDR2 FQNNGV. This CDR3 reads CASSLEDRPNTEAFF. CDR3 nucleotides: TGTGCCAGCAGCTTAGAGGACAGGCCCAACACTGAAGCTTTCTTT.

CDR3 nucleotide sequence: TGTGCCAGCAGCTTCACTCGGACAGGGGAGCTGTTTTTT. As protein: CASSFTRTGELFF. V and J are TRBV7-2 and TRBJ1-4; a weak D match, TRBD1 (5 bases). The J call is in doubt because the DNA end fits TRBJ2-2 better. The CDR3 totals 13 residues. In germline, CDR1 is SGHTA, CDR2 FQGNSA.

The J gene is TRBJ2-5, the V gene TRBV27; D unresolved. The germline V gene has CDR1 MNHEY and CDR2 SMNVEV (reference sequence). V was pared by 1 base and J by 2 bases, with 8 bases between. This CDR3 is 14 amino acids long. This CDR3 is CASSLWAEQETQYF. Here the CDR3 DNA reads TGTGCCAGCAGTTTATGGGCAGAACAAGAGACCCAGTACTTC.

This clone showed up just once. The J gene is TRBJ1-5, the V gene TRBV9; D uncertain. V shed 1 base and J shed 0 bases, with 8 bases lying between them. Per germline, CDR1 SGDLS and CDR2 YYNGEE. This CDR3 contains 15 residues. The CDR3 coding sequence is TGTGCCAGCAGCGTACTCGGGGATAGCAATCAGCCCCAGCATTTT. It encodes CASSVLGDSNQPQHF.

This chain uses TRBV10-1 with TRBJ2-3; tentatively, D is TRBD2 (5 bases). The germline gives CDR1 WNHNN, CDR2 SYGVQD (reference sequence). The CDR3 is made up of 13 amino acids. Trimming took off 6 bases at V and 1 base at J, with 8 bases between the two ends. In DNA form, the CDR3 reads TGCGCCAGCAGGGATAGCGGCACAGATACGCAGTATTTT. This translates into CASRDSGTDTQYF.

The chain couples TRBV11-2 to TRBJ2-2; 9 positions agree with TRBD2. Germline V gene lookup returns CDR1 SGHAT and CDR2 FQNNGV. The CDR3 spans 15 residues. V lost 6 bases to trimming and J lost 5 bases; unmatched junction nucleotides: 7. CDR3 in amino acids: CASRAGLALTGELFF. The CDR3 bases are TGTGCCAGCAGGGCGGGACTAGCCCTTACCGGGGAGCTGTTTTTT.

The chain joins TRBV19 to TRBJ1-5; TRBD1 matches at 10 bases. The germline V gene has CDR1 LNHDA and CDR2 SQIVND (reference sequence). The CDR3 contains 16 residues. V shed 6 bases, J shed 7 bases, and the junction held 12 bases outside the gene matches. The CDR3: CASSPGTGARGQPQHF. The DNA for the CDR3 is TGTGCCAGTAGCCCCGGGACAGGGGCCCGGGGGCAGCCCCAGCATTTT.

J is TRBJ2-5 and V is TRBV7-9, with a weak D call TRBD1 (5 bases). The germline V and J ends were trimmed by 5 bases and 0 bases, with 19 bases remaining between them. The CDR3 contains 17 residues. CDR1 is SEHNR, CDR2 FQNEAQ, per germline (reference sequence). The CDR3 sequence: CASSPHPKRQNQETQYF. CDR3 DNA sequence: TGTGCCAGCAGCCCACACCCTAAAAGACAGAACCAAGAGACCCAGTACTTC.

The chain couples TRBV5-1 to TRBJ2-1; 12 bases are a match to TRBD2. There are 15 residues in the CDR3. J was trimmed by 4 bases and V by 4 bases; bases with no gene match: 3. Germline assignment: CDR1 SGHRS and CDR2 YFSETQ. The CDR3 DNA sequence: TGCGCCAGCAGCGTGACTAGCGGGGGTTACAATGAGCAGTTCTTC. Translating gives CASSVTSGGYNEQFF.

J is TRBJ1-1 and V is TRBV5-1; no clear D. Trimming stripped 5 bases from V and 1 base from J, with 9 bases between. The CDR3 sequence is 13 residues long. Germline assignment: CDR1 SGHRS and CDR2 YFSETQ. The DNA of the CDR3 is TGCGCCAGCAGGGAGTCCTCGAACACTGAAGCTTTCTTT. Amino acid sequence: CASRESSNTEAFF. Variable domain in full (rest from reference TRBV5-1 and TRBJ1-1): KAGVTQTPRYLIKTRGQQVTLSCSPISGHRSVSWYQQTPGQGLQFLFEYFSETQRNKGNFPGRFSGRQFSNSRSEMNVSTLELGDSALYLCASRESSNTEAFFGQGTRLTVV.

The chain links TRBV27 to TRBJ1-3; possible D gene TRBD1, 6 bases. There are 15 residues in the CDR3. Germline values: CDR1 MNHEY, CDR2 SMNVEV (reference sequence). V shed 6 bases and J shed 4 bases, with 16 bases lying between them. The DNA for the CDR3 is TGTGCCAGCAGACAAGGGGGGGTATCGGGAAACACCATATATTTT. Protein product: CASRQGGVSGNTIYF.

This clone appeared once. The V and J genes are TRBV30 and TRBJ1-3; D remains ambiguous. Trimming took off 3 bases at V and 0 bases at J, with 9 bases between the two ends. There are 14 residues in the CDR3. Germline V gene lookup returns CDR1 GTSNPN and CDR2 SVGIG (reference sequence). CDR3 protein: CAWRTPSSGNTIYF. The CDR3, as DNA: TGTGCCTGGAGGACACCGAGCTCTGGAAACACCATATATTTT.

The gene calls are TRBV6-4 and TRBJ2-1, with D possibly matching TRBD1 (5 bases). V dropped 4 bases and J dropped 5 bases, with 9 bases sitting between them. This CDR3 region has 13 residues. Germline CDR1 is MRHNA and CDR2 is SNTAGT. CDR3: CASSAGRDNEQFF. For the CDR3, the DNA is TGTGCCAGCAGTGCCGGCAGGGACAATGAGCAGTTCTTC.

CDR3 in amino acids: CASSLSQGGDNSPLHF. The CDR3 DNA reads TGTGCCAGCAGCTTATCGCAGGGGGGAGATAATTCACCCCTCCACTTT. V and J are TRBV7-9 and TRBJ1-6; 7 bases agree with TRBD1. The CDR3 runs to 16 residues. With V trimmed by 2 bases and J by 5 bases, 6 bases remained unmatched. Per the germline V gene, CDR1 is SEHNR and CDR2 is FQNEAQ (reference sequence).

This chain connects TRBV11-3 to TRBJ1-3; the D gene is possibly TRBD1 (5 bases). The CDR3 covers 14 residues. V lost 4 bases and J lost 0, with 7 bases in between. Germline lookup yields CDR1 SGHNT and CDR2 YENEEA. The CDR3 DNA is TGTGCCAGCAGCTCTGACAGCTCTGGAAACACCATATATTTT. This translates into CASSSDSSGNTIYF. Using reference TRBV11-3 and TRBJ1-3 for the parts outside the CDR3, the full variable domain is EAGVVQSPRYKIIEKKQPVAFWCNPISGHNTLYWYLQNLGQGPELLIRYENEEAVDDSQLPKDRFSAERLKGVDSTLKIQPAELGDSAVYLCASSSDSSGNTIYFGEGSWLTVV.

This clone was recorded a few times. The genes are TRBV7-9 and TRBJ1-6; TRBD1 agrees at 10 bases. CDR1 is SEHNR, CDR2 FQNEAQ, per germline (reference sequence). The length of the CDR3 is 15 residues. V lost 5 bases and J lost 7; bases outside the gene matches: 5. CDR3 DNA sequence: TGTGCCAGCAGCCAATGGACAGGGGGAAATTCACCCCTCCACTTT. Translation: CASSQWTGGNSPLHF.

The rearrangement links TRBV4-3 to TRBJ1-3; D is unresolved. Germline assignment: CDR1 LGHNA and CDR2 YSLEER. Trimming took 0 bases from V and 2 from J, leaving 17 bases between them. This CDR3 is built from 18 residues. Written as DNA, the CDR3 is TGCGCCAGCAGCCAAGATCCCCTCCCCGGGATGGCTGGAAACACCATATATTTT. It is translated as CASSQDPLPGMAGNTIYF.